This TCR beta chain is drawn from a study of TIL therapy for anti-PD-1-resistant metastatic lung cancer. Trimming removed 0 bases at V and 3 bases at J, with 8 bases between. CDR3 size: 14 residues. Germline CDR1 is SGHAT and CDR2 is FQDESV (reference sequence). Time point here: pre-treatment sample, taken before nivolumab and TIL therapy. Sequencing used immunoSEQ v3. Sequencing used immunoSEQ multiplex PCR; TCRdb keeps in-frame clones, though not all of them. The profile covers about 17,000 clones, with 75% to 80% appearing a single time and 7% to 9% taken by the ten largest. The sequencing here drew on blood, taken at baseline. The genes are TRBV11-1 and TRBJ1-1; D is uncertain. The sequence was collected from a person aged 25-80 years with non-small cell lung cancer. The CDR3 is CASSLARVDTEAFF. In DNA form, the CDR3 reads TGTGCCAGCAGCTTAGCGCGGGTGGACACTGAAGCTTTCTTT.